The clone carrying this TCR beta chain has a handful of counts. The antigen is not known. The V and J ends lost 3 bases and 4 bases respectively, with 10 bases between them. Germline assignment: CDR1 ENHRY and CDR2 SYGVKD. This CDR3 contains 14 residues. Preparation of the TCRbeta library used unique molecular identifiers. One entry per CDR3 protein results from TCRdb running MiXCR on the PCR reads. The profile shows 200,000 or so distinct CDR3 sequences, around 8.4% of them singletons. The data derive from a study of T-cell reconstitution after alpha-beta-depleted transplantation in children. Broader study findings: Some patients' high day-60 TCRbeta diversity was attributed to recipient cells surviving conditioning. Several hundred expanded graft clones reportedly gave rise to the alpha-beta T cells present about two months after transplant.

The genes are TRBV10-3 and TRBJ1-5; TRBD1 might be the D (5 bases). The sequencing here drew on PBMCs, mostly from graft donor cells, taken 360 days after TCRalphabeta/CD19-depleted stem cell transplant. The sequence derives from a male patient aged 2 to 10 who had a stem cell transplant for acute myeloid leukemia, so the T cells may come from the graft donor. The CDR3 is CAISDRALNQPQHF. Written as DNA, the CDR3 is TGTGCCATCAGTGACAGGGCCCTAAATCAGCCCCAGCATTTT.